This TCR beta chain was identified in a study of monozygotic twins with inflammatory bowel disease. Study-wide results and limits: Perhaps reflecting limited power, concordant and discordant twins did not differ in repertoire similarity. The sharing of clonotypes with others was lower in IBD patients than in healthy twins, especially with disease activity.

TCRdb reprocessed the 5' RACE reads and reports one entry per CDR3 protein, with no DNA. The table for this sample gives around 210,000 distinct CDR3 sequences. The length of the CDR3 is 16 residues. Germline V gives CDR1 MNHEY, CDR2 SVGAGI. Concerning this clonotype: The target antigen is unknown.

This TCR derives from a human donor with ulcerative colitis or Crohn's disease, or a healthy co-twin of an affected twin (not recorded which). Sequencing input: blood. The chain is built from TRBV6-5 and TRBJ1-6; TCRdb reports TRBD1, a call that lacks DNA to check it against. CDR3 sequence: CASSYSVAGANSPLHF.